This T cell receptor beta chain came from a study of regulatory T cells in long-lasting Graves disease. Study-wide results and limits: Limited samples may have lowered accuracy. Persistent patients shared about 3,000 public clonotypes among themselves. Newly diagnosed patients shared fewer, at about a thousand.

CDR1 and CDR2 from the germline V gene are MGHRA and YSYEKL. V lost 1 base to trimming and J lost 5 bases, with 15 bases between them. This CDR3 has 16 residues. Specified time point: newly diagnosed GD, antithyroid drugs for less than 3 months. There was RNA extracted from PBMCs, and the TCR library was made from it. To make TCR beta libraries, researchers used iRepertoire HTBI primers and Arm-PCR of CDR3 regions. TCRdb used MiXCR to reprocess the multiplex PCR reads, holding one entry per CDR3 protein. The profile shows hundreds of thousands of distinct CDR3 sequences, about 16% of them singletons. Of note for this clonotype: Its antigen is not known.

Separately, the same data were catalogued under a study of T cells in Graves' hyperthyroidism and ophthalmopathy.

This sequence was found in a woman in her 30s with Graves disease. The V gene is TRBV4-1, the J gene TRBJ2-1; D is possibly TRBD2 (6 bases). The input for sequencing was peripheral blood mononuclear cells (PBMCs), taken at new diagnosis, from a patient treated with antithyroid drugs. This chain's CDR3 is CASSQVSGTANNEQFF. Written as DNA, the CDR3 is TGCGCCAGCAGCCAAGTTAGCGGAACTGCAAACAATGAGCAGTTCTTC.